A selection of T cell receptor beta chains follows, all from one sample in a study of cytomegalovirus exposure and HLA in healthy donors. Sequencing was performed with immunoSEQ multiplex PCR; in TCRdb, only in-frame clones are kept and a portion is missing. The profile covers approximately 150,000 clones, with roughly 74% appearing a single time and 2% to 2.5% taken by the ten largest. The sequenced sample was PBMCs. The receptor source for this set is a woman aged 18-35 years in good health and CMV-seropositive. Both conserved end residues are part of each CDR3.

J gene: TRBJ2-7; V gene: TRBV9; CDR3 protein: CASSSQGGYEQYF
J gene: TRBJ1-2; V gene: TRBV5-4; CDR3 protein: CASSYSGSAGVDGYTF
J gene: TRBJ1-2; V gene: TRBV6-1; CDR3 protein: CASSIRTETYGYTF
J gene: TRBJ1-6; V gene: TRBV10-2; CDR3 protein: CASSTGAFTLHF
J gene: TRBJ2-1; V gene: TRBV19; CDR3 protein: CASSIGTSGTGEQFF
J gene: TRBJ2-3; V gene: TRBV5-6; CDR3 protein: CASSLHQGADTQYF
J gene: TRBJ1-5; V gene: TRBV15; CDR3 protein: CATSRGQGLQPQHF
J gene: TRBJ2-5; V gene: TRBV7-9; CDR3 protein: CASSLGDSTMGETQYF
J gene: TRBJ2-3; V gene: TRBV13; CDR3 protein: CASSPGGLTDTQYF
J gene: TRBJ1-4; V gene: TRBV6-1; CDR3 protein: CASIRDSRFNEKLFF
J gene: TRBJ1-1; V gene: TRBV6-5; CDR3 protein: CASSYRRPDPEAFF
J gene: TRBJ2-3; V gene: TRBV7-9; CDR3 protein: CASSLSGDTQYF
J gene: TRBJ1-1; V gene: TRBV7-2; CDR3 protein: CASSTHRGNTEAFF
J gene: TRBJ2-7; V gene: TRBV5-1; CDR3 protein: CASSPGTSGYEQYF
J gene: TRBJ1-5; V gene: TRBV6-1; CDR3 protein: CASIRTGYDQPQHF
J gene: TRBJ2-1; V gene: TRBV7-9; CDR3 protein: CASSSWSRDEQFF
J gene: TRBJ2-1; V gene: TRBV30; CDR3 protein: CAWISRGWNEQFF
J gene: TRBJ1-2; V gene: TRBV2; CDR3 protein: CASSPRTGGNYGYTF
J gene: TRBJ2-1; V gene: TRBV5-4; CDR3 protein: CASTLAGGNNEQFF
J gene: TRBJ2-3; V gene: TRBV2; CDR3 protein: CASSEASRARDTQYF
J gene: TRBJ2-1; V gene: TRBV5-1; CDR3 protein: CASPSLAPSNEQFF
J gene: TRBJ2-3; V gene: TRBV27; CDR3 protein: CASSFGSGGLTDTQYF
J gene: TRBJ2-2; V gene: TRBV6-5; CDR3 protein: CASRRRGAGELFF
J gene: TRBJ1-2; V gene: TRBV6-6; CDR3 protein: CASIPPGQGNGYTF
J gene: TRBJ2-5; V gene: TRBV29-1; CDR3 protein: CSVETGEQETQYF
J gene: TRBJ1-1; V gene: TRBV6-1; CDR3 protein: CASTNNREGAFF
J gene: TRBJ2-5; V gene: TRBV4-1; CDR3 protein: CASSQVFQRLQETQYF
J gene: TRBJ1-2; V gene: TRBV7-8; CDR3 protein: CASSLGYENGYTF
J gene: TRBJ2-5; V gene: TRBV19; CDR3 protein: CATRTGRETQYF
J gene: TRBJ2-5; V gene: TRBV18; CDR3 protein: CASSPGTAKETQYF
J gene: TRBJ2-5; V gene: TRBV7-9; CDR3 protein: CASSSDRGGETQYF
J gene: TRBJ2-7; V gene: TRBV6-1; CDR3 protein: CASRRDISSYEQYF
J gene: TRBJ1-3; V gene: TRBV5-1; CDR3 protein: CASSLASGSGNTIYF
J gene: TRBJ1-2; V gene: TRBV6-5; CDR3 protein: CASSYRSRPGNYGYTF
J gene: TRBJ1-1; V gene: TRBV2; CDR3 protein: CASRYVESLGTEAFF
J gene: TRBJ2-7; V gene: TRBV2; CDR3 protein: CASTGVLGEQYF
J gene: TRBJ2-2; V gene: TRBV7-9; CDR3 protein: CASSLGPGELFF
J gene: TRBJ2-7; V gene: TRBV6-1; CDR3 protein: CASSAAEGGNEQYF
J gene: TRBJ2-7; V gene: TRBV5-1; CDR3 protein: CASSLTPGGRYEQYF
J gene: TRBJ1-1; V gene: TRBV10-3; CDR3 protein: CAISDQVANTEAFF
J gene: TRBJ1-1; V gene: TRBV30; CDR3 protein: CAWRQGAERAFF
J gene: TRBJ1-2; V gene: TRBV6-5; CDR3 protein: CASSLQGHYGYTF
J gene: TRBJ1-3; V gene: TRBV5-1; CDR3 protein: CASSLDRDGNTIYF
J gene: TRBJ1-3; V gene: TRBV21-1; CDR3 protein: CASSKAKEPLSGNTIYF
J gene: TRBJ2-1; V gene: TRBV11-2; CDR3 protein: CASSSYTSPISYNEQFF
J gene: TRBJ1-6; V gene: TRBV27; CDR3 protein: CASSPQGERDSPLHF
J gene: TRBJ2-7; V gene: TRBV6-1; CDR3 protein: CASSVQQGATYEQYF
J gene: TRBJ2-1; V gene: TRBV6-1; CDR3 protein: CASSGLRAIYNEQFF
J gene: TRBJ1-1; V gene: TRBV10-3; CDR3 protein: CAITPTGVGEAFF
J gene: TRBJ1-5; V gene: TRBV7-9; CDR3 protein: CASSLTGDPQPQHF